This T cell receptor beta chain was sequenced in a study of OX40 agonist ivuxolimab in advanced cancers. Autoimmune disease history or systemic immunosuppression led to patient exclusion. Collection of blood occurred at baseline, at cycle 4 day 1, and at cycle 7 day 1. The sample holds a few counts of this clone. Its antigen is as yet unknown. Sequencing used immunoSEQ multiplex PCR; TCRdb keeps in-frame clones, though not all of them. The sample yields around 57,000 clones, 75% to 85% seen once. V lost 6 bases, J lost 7 bases, and 15 bases lay in between. The CDR3 has 13 residues. Germline-derived CDR1 and CDR2 are MNHEY and SVGAGI. Broader study findings: At 0.1 to 3.0 mg/kg and by week 6, CD4+ and CD8+ T cells in the blood had expanded clonally. More expanded clones were found, on average, in CD8+ than in CD4+ T cells.

The chain joins TRBV6-5 to TRBJ1-2; D perhaps matches TRBD1 (5 bases). This clonotype was sampled from an adult with an advanced solid tumor such as melanoma, head and neck, liver or kidney cancer. The sequenced sample was CD4+ or CD8+ T cells sorted from blood, obtained in a trial of the OX40 agonist ivuxolimab. Here the CDR3 reads CASRVSGVPGYTF. The CDR3 DNA reads TGTGCCAGCAGGGTTTCGGGGGTCCCTGGCTACACCTTC.